This T cell receptor beta chain derives from a study of cytomegalovirus exposure and HLA in healthy donors. Study-wide results and limits: As a later analysis revealed, most CMV-associated TCR beta chains appeared HLA-restricted. Later analysis placed DRB1 highest and HLA-C lowest in TCR association rates, which differed by HLA locus.

V was shortened by 6 bases and J by 2 bases, with 8 bases between the two germline ends. CDR1 and CDR2 from the germline V gene are SNHLY and FYNNEI. The CDR3 consists of 12 residues. PCR used 60 Vbeta primers and 13 Jbeta primers. TCRdb's table, derived via immunoSEQ multiplex PCR, lists solely in-frame clones and lacks some. Here the sample spans about 150,000 clones, more than 75% being singletons. This clone has a handful of counts. The target antigen is unknown. The chain recombines TRBV2 with TRBJ2-7; D ambiguous. The sample was PBMCs. This clonotype was obtained from a human donor in good health. CDR3 protein: CASRERTYEQYF. The CDR3, as DNA: TGTGCCAGCAGGGAGAGAACCTACGAGCAGTACTTC.